The 12 T cell receptor beta chains presented below share a single source sample, sequenced in a study of CD8 T cells in Susac syndrome. Random hexamers were used to reverse transcribe roughly 0.45 to 1 ug of RNA. From the immunoSEQ multiplex PCR reads, TCRdb called clonotypes with MiXCR, one entry per CDR3 protein. Of about 250,000 distinct CDR3 sequences in the sample, 80% to 95% were seen once. The sample comprised CD4+ T cells from PBMCs. The receptors originated from a human donor with multiple sclerosis.

In its sample, this clonotype was seen once. This chain joins TRBV20-1 and TRBJ2-7, with 8 bases lining up with TRBD1. Germline loops: CDR1 DFQATT, CDR2 SNEGSKA (reference sequence). V gave up 4 bases and J gave up 5 bases; unmatched junction bases: 10. The CDR3 sequence is 14 residues long. CDR3 coding DNA: TGCAGTGCTACCGGACAGGGCCCCATCCACGAGCAGTACTTC. This encodes CSATGQGPIHEQYF.

In its sample, this clonotype was seen once. The rearrangement links TRBV3-1 to TRBJ2-1; 7 bases are a match to TRBD1. V trimming: 4 bases; J trimming: 0 bases; junction bases outside the gene matches: 3. The CDR3 extends over 15 amino acids. Germline CDR1 reads LGHDT; CDR2 reads YNNKEL (reference sequence). CDR3 nucleotide sequence: TGTGCCAGCAGCCTCTGGGACAGCTCCTACAATGAGCAGTTCTTC. This sequence encodes CASSLWDSSYNEQFF.

V gene TRBV6-6 combines with J gene TRBJ2-5; D could derive from TRBD1 or TRBD2 (6 bases each). Germline CDR1 reads MNHNY; CDR2 reads SVGAGI (reference sequence). Between the trimmed V and J ends, which lost 7 bases and 4 bases, there was a span of 10 bases. The CDR3 sequence is 12 residues long. CDR3 DNA: TGTGCCAGCAAAGGGGGAGGAGAGACCCAGTACTTC. Translated: CASKGGGETQYF.

This sequence joins TRBV20-1 and TRBJ1-2; D gene uncertain. The CDR3 contains 12 residues. Germline-derived CDR1 and CDR2 are DFQATT and SNEGSKA (reference sequence). Between the trimmed V and J ends, which lost 3 bases and 3 bases, there was a span of 8 bases. CDR3 loop: CSARTTHYGYTF. The CDR3 bases are TGCAGTGCTAGGACCACTCACTATGGCTACACCTTC.

The genes are TRBV7-9 and TRBJ1-4, with a tentative D call TRBD1 (5 bases). Germline assignment: CDR1 SEHNR and CDR2 FQNEAQ (reference sequence). CDR3 length: 14 residues. V dropped 4 bases and J dropped 4 bases, with 10 bases sitting between them. The CDR3: CASSSGPINEKLFF. The CDR3 bases are TGTGCCAGCAGCTCGGGACCGATTAATGAAAAACTGTTTTTT.

As DNA, the CDR3 is TGCGCCAGCAGCTTGGCCTACCAGGGTATGGTGCCGCAGTATTTT. Amino acid sequence: CASSLAYQGMVPQYF. The J gene is TRBJ2-3, the V gene TRBV5-1; D may be TRBD1 (5 bases). The CDR3 has 15 amino acids. The ends were cut back, 0 bases at V and 10 bases at J, with 18 bases in the middle. Germline V gene lookup returns CDR1 SGHRS and CDR2 YFSETQ.

V usage is TRBV29-1 and J usage is TRBJ2-3; the D gene is possibly TRBD1 (6 bases). The CDR3 totals 13 residues. V lost 7 bases and J lost 1, with 12 bases in between. Germline V gene lookup returns CDR1 SQVTM and CDR2 ANQGSEA. The DNA for the CDR3 is TGCAGCGGCCCGGGACATGGCACAGATACGCAGTATTTT. This translates into CSGPGHGTDTQYF.

The chain combines TRBV24-1 with TRBJ2-1, with 10 bases matching TRBD2. Germline V gives CDR1 KGHDR, CDR2 SFDVKD. The CDR3 length is 19 residues. Trimming removed 3 bases from V and 8 bases from J; junction bases left unmatched: 18. CDR3 DNA: TGTGCCACCAGTGATGGGCTAGCGGGAGAAGAAGCCCAAATTGATGAGCAGTTCTTC. Translated, it gives CATSDGLAGEEAQIDEQFF.

The rearrangement uses TRBV2 and TRBJ1-2; weak D call: TRBD1 (5 bases). This CDR3 spans 11 amino acids. From germline, CDR1 is SNHLY and CDR2 FYNNEI. Trimming took off 4 bases at V and 9 bases at J, with 9 bases between the two ends. The CDR3 loop is CASSGQGSYTF. CDR3 coding DNA: TGTGCCAGCAGTGGGCAGGGAAGCTACACCTTC.

The genes are TRBV7-8 and TRBJ2-5; 8 bases line up with TRBD2. Trimming at V came to 5 bases and at J to 4 bases, leaving 9 bases not matched to a gene. This CDR3 has 15 amino acids. Germline V gene sequence: CDR1 SGHVS, CDR2 FQNEAQ. CDR3 sequence (DNA): TGTGCCAGCAGCCCGCCCGGGCGGGGGGTAGAGACCCAGTACTTC. Encoded protein: CASSPPGRGVETQYF.

V usage is TRBV30 and J usage is TRBJ2-7; the D call may be TRBD1 or TRBD2 (6 bases each). V dropped 3 bases and J dropped 4 bases, with 19 bases sitting between them. Germline V gene data show CDR1 as GTSNPN and CDR2 as SVGIG (reference sequence). CDR3 length: 15 amino acids. The CDR3 is CAWSGGRGPLYEQYF. CDR3 nucleotides: TGTGCCTGGAGCGGCGGCCGGGGGCCTCTGTACGAGCAGTACTTC.

J is TRBJ1-1 and V is TRBV15, with D hard to call. The CDR3 is made up of 12 amino acids. The germline CDR1 and CDR2 sequences are LNHNV and YYDKDF (reference sequence). The germline V and J ends were trimmed by 2 bases and 0 bases, with 1 base remaining between them. CDR3 loop: CATSRMNTEAFF. CDR3 bases: TGTGCCACCAGCAGAATGAACACTGAAGCTTTCTTT.